The rows below give T cell receptor beta chains drawn from one sample of a study of cytomegalovirus exposure and HLA in healthy donors. The data were produced by immunoSEQ multiplex PCR, yet TCRdb's version contains in-frame clones alone and is incomplete. The sample has roughly 120,000 clones; about 93% are singletons. Sequencing input: PBMCs. These receptors all stem from a woman aged 18-29 years in good health and CMV-seronegative. Each CDR3 is given with its conserved first and last residue. Each record gives: V gene, J gene, D gene, clone size, CDR3 protein, CDR3 DNA. The D gene is left open where the match is weak. Clone size is given for some rows only: seen once, a few or many times, or a class if the clone is expanded.

>TRBV5-4|TRBJ1-2|NA|NA
CASLYRELSEGYTF
TGTGCCAGTCTTTACAGGGAGCTTTCTGAGGGATACACCTTC
>TRBV18|TRBJ2-3|TRBD1|NA
CASSLGQGSDTQYF
TGTGCCAGCTCACTGGGACAGGGGTCAGATACGCAGTATTTT
>TRBV5-6|TRBJ2-1|TRBD2|NA
CASSLLAGANEQFF
TGTGCCAGCAGCTTATTAGCGGGGGCTAATGAGCAGTTCTTC
>TRBV11-3|TRBJ2-7|NA|NA
CASSLDGRGSYEQYF
TGTGCCAGCAGCTTAGATGGACGCGGGTCGTACGAGCAGTACTTC
>TRBV5-4|TRBJ1-5|TRBD1|NA
CASSTGGGNQPQHF
TGTGCCAGCAGTACAGGGGGCGGCAATCAGCCCCAGCATTTT
>TRBV6-1|TRBJ2-3|NA|NA
CAYTRQGTDTQYF
TGTGCCTATACCCGCCAGGGCACAGATACGCAGTATTTT
>TRBV10-3|TRBJ2-3|TRBD1|NA
CAISPGQGAWRGGTDTQYF
TGTGCCATCAGCCCGGGACAGGGGGCATGGCGGGGTGGCACAGATACGCAGTATTTT
>TRBV10-1|TRBJ2-3|TRBD2|few
CASSDNYSPGRRTDTQYF
TGCGCCAGCAGTGACAACTACTCTCCCGGGAGGAGGACAGATACGCAGTATTTT
>TRBV11-1|TRBJ2-5|TRBD2|once
CASSLGPSGNQETQYF
TGTGCCAGCAGCTTGGGGCCCAGCGGGAATCAAGAGACCCAGTACTTC
>TRBV6-5|TRBJ1-1|NA|NA
CASSSAVEAFF
TGTGCCAGCAGTTCCGCGGTTGAAGCTTTCTTT
>TRBV7-9|TRBJ2-7|TRBD1|NA
CASSTGAGEQYF
TGTGCCAGCTCGACAGGGGCCGGGGAGCAGTACTTC
>TRBV5-1|TRBJ2-7|NA|NA
CASSLAGSYEQYF
TGCGCCAGCAGCTTGGCGGGTTCCTACGAGCAGTACTTC
>TRBV5-6|TRBJ1-4|NA|NA
CASRRGSTNEKLFF
TGTGCCAGCAGGCGGGGATCAACTAATGAAAAACTGTTTTTT
>TRBV19|TRBJ1-3|NA|NA
CASSVRNTIYF
TGTGCCAGTAGTGTAAGAAACACCATATATTTT
>TRBV5-4|TRBJ2-5|NA|NA
CASGWEALETQYF
TGTGCCAGCGGGTGGGAGGCCTTGGAGACCCAGTACTTC
>TRBV28|TRBJ1-1|NA|NA
CASNPNNMNTEAFF
TGTGCCAGCAACCCAAATAACATGAACACTGAAGCTTTCTTT
>TRBV12-5|TRBJ2-5|TRBD2|once
CASGSGGETQYF
TGTGCTAGTGGTAGCGGGGGCGAGACCCAGTACTTC
>TRBV11-2|TRBJ2-3|NA|NA
CASSSLPSAQYF
TGTGCCAGCAGCTCCCTTCCTAGCGCGCAGTATTTT
>TRBV18|TRBJ2-7|NA|NA
CASSPQGVYEQYF
TGTGCCAGCTCACCACAGGGGGTATACGAGCAGTACTTC
>TRBV10-3|TRBJ1-6|NA|few
CAISEAQDSPLHF
TGTGCCATCAGTGAGGCACAGGATTCACCCCTCCACTTT
>TRBV4-1|TRBJ2-7|TRBD2|once
CASSQDEAGGYEQYF
TGCGCCAGCAGCCAAGACGAAGCGGGGGGCTACGAGCAGTACTTC
>TRBV19|TRBJ1-2|TRBD1|NA
CASSRSGTAYGYTF
TGTGCCAGTAGCCGGTCCGGGACAGCGTATGGCTACACCTTC
>TRBV28|TRBJ2-7|NA|NA
CASSSGQSYEQYF
TGTGCCAGCAGTTCTGGACAGTCCTACGAGCAGTACTTC
>TRBV6-5|TRBJ2-7|NA|NA
CASSIQDSAYEQYF
TGTGCCAGCAGTATACAGGATTCCGCCTACGAGCAGTACTTC
>TRBV5-1|TRBJ2-7|TRBD1|NA
CASRPDRAYEQYF
TGCGCCAGCAGGCCCGACAGGGCCTACGAGCAGTACTTC
>TRBV28|TRBJ1-2|TRBD1|NA
CASSRPGGGYGYTF
TGTGCCAGCAGTAGGCCAGGGGGTGGGTATGGCTACACCTTC
>TRBV18|TRBJ2-7|TRBD2|NA
CASSRLNSGLSYEQYF
TGTGCCAGCTCACGCTTAAATAGCGGGCTCTCCTACGAGCAGTACTTC
>TRBV5-4|TRBJ1-6|NA|NA
CASSLGTEGLNSPLHF
TGTGCCAGCAGCTTGGGGACAGAGGGCCTCAATTCACCCCTCCACTTT
>TRBV27|TRBJ2-1|TRBD2|NA
CASSFVSGGYNEQFF
TGTGCCAGCAGTTTTGTTAGCGGGGGATACAATGAGCAGTTCTTC
>TRBV5-1|TRBJ2-7|NA|NA
CASSLGGYNIEQYF
TGCGCCAGCAGCTTGGGAGGGTACAACATCGAGCAGTACTTC
>TRBV19|TRBJ2-3|NA|NA
CASSVGRGASTDTQYF
TGTGCCAGTAGTGTGGGACGCGGGGCTAGCACAGATACGCAGTATTTT
>TRBV28|TRBJ1-3|NA|NA
CASSLYWAAGTSGNTIYF
TGTGCCAGCAGTTTATATTGGGCAGCGGGAACCTCTGGAAACACCATATATTTT
>TRBV7-9|TRBJ1-6|NA|NA
CASSPQDSPLHF
TGTGCCAGCAGTCCACAGGATTCACCCCTCCACTTT
>TRBV6-6|TRBJ1-5|TRBD1|NA
CASTSGTGDQPQHF
TGTGCCAGCACGTCCGGGACAGGGGATCAGCCCCAGCATTTT
>TRBV6-5|TRBJ2-7|TRBD1|NA
CASRMGQAYEQYF
TGTGCCAGCAGGATGGGACAGGCCTACGAGCAGTACTTC
>TRBV30|TRBJ1-4|NA|NA
CVQATNEKLFF
TGCGTACAGGCAACTAATGAAAAACTGTTTTTT
>TRBV5-5|TRBJ1-5|TRBD1|NA
CASSLEGTGGNQPQHF
TGTGCCAGCAGCTTGGAGGGTACAGGGGGCAATCAGCCCCAGCATTTT
>TRBV27|TRBJ2-7|TRBD2|NA
CASSLARAGLAGSYEQYF
TGTGCCAGCAGTTTAGCTCGAGCAGGACTAGCGGGGTCCTACGAGCAGTACTTC
>TRBV4-1|TRBJ1-5|NA|NA
CASSQSGGNQPQHF
TGCGCCAGCAGCCAATCAGGGGGCAATCAGCCCCAGCATTTT
>TRBV28|TRBJ1-5|TRBD1|NA
CASSFGQGHQPQHF
TGTGCCAGCAGTTTTGGACAGGGGCATCAGCCCCAGCATTTT
>TRBV18|TRBJ2-1|TRBD1|NA
CASSPRQGGTYNEQFF
TGTGCCAGCTCACCGCGACAGGGGGGGACCTACAATGAGCAGTTCTTC
>TRBV28|TRBJ1-2|TRBD1|NA
CASSEGQGDRGYTF
TGTGCCAGCAGTGAAGGACAGGGGGACAGGGGCTACACCTTC
>TRBV29-1|TRBJ1-1|NA|NA
CSVEQAGKGTEAFF
TGCAGCGTTGAACAGGCAGGGAAGGGCACTGAAGCTTTCTTT
>TRBV28|TRBJ2-7|NA|NA
CASGPAYEQYF
TGTGCCAGCGGGCCAGCCTACGAGCAGTACTTC
>TRBV5-1|TRBJ2-2|NA|NA
CTSSLYYGRTGELFF
TGCACCAGCAGCTTGTATTATGGGAGGACCGGGGAGCTGTTTTTT
>TRBV10-3|TRBJ1-2|NA|NA
CAITGSDGYTF
TGTGCCATCACAGGGTCGGATGGCTACACCTTC
>TRBV5-1|TRBJ1-5|NA|NA
CASSLDGYNQPQHF
TGCGCCAGCAGCCTGGACGGGTACAATCAGCCCCAGCATTTT